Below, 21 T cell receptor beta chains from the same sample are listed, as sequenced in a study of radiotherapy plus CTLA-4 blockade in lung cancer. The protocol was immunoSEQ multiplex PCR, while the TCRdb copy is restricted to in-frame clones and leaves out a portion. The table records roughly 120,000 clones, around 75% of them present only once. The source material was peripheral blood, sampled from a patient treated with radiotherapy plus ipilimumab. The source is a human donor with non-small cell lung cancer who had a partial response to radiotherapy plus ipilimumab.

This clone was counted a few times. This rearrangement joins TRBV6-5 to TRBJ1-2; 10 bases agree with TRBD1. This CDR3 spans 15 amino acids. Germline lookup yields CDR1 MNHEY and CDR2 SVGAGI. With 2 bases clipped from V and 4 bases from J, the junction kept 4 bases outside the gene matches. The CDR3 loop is CASSYTGTGAYGYTF. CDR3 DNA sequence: TGTGCCAGCAGTTACACCGGGACAGGGGCCTATGGCTACACCTTC.

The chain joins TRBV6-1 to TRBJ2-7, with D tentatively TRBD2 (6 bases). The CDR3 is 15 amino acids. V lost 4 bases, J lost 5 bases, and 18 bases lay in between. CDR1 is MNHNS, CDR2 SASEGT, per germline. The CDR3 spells CASSGRDGGRDEQYF. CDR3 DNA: TGTGCCAGCAGTGGGCGGGACGGTGGTAGGGACGAGCAGTACTTC.

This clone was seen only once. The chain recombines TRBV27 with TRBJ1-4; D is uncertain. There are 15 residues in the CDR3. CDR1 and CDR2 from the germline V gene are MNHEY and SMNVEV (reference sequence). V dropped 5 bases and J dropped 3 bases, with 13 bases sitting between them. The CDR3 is CASSPTTRPNEKLFF. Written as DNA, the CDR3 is TGTGCCAGCAGTCCCACCACGCGCCCTAATGAAAAACTGTTTTTT.

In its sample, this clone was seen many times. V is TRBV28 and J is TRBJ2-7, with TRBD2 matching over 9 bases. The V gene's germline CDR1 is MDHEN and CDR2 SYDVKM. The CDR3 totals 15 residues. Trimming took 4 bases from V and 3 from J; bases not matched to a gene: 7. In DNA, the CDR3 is TGTGCCAGCAGTTCTCCGGGACTAGCAGACTACGAGCAGTACTTC. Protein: CASSSPGLADYEQYF.

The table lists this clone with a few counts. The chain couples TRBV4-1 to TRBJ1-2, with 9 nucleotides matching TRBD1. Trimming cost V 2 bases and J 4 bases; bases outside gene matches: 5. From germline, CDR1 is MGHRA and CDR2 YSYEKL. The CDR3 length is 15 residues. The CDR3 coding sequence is TGCGCCAGCAGCCAAACAGGGGGCACGGGCTATGGCTACACCTTC. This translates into CASSQTGGTGYGYTF.

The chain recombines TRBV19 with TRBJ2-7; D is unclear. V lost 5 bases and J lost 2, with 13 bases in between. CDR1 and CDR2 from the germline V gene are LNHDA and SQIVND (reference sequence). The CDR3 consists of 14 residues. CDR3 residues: CASSSSGTAYEQYF. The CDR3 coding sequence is TGTGCCAGTAGTTCCTCCGGTACAGCCTACGAGCAGTACTTC.

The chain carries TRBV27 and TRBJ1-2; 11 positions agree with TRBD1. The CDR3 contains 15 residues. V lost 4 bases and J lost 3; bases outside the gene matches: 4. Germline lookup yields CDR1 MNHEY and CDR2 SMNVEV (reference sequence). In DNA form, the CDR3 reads TGTGCCAGCAGTTGGACAGGGGGCGCCGACTATGGCTACACCTTC. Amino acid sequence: CASSWTGGADYGYTF.

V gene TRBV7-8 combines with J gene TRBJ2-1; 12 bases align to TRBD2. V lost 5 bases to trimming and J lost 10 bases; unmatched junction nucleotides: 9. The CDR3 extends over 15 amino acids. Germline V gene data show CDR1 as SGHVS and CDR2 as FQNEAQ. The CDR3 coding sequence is TGTGCCAGCAGCCCGACGACTAGCGGGGGTTTCGAGCAGTTCTTC. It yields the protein CASSPTTSGGFEQFF.

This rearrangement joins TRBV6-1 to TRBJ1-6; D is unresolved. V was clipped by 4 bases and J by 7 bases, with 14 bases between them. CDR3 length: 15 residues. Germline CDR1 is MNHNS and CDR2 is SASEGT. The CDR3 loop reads CASSADGGLNSPLHF. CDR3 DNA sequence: TGTGCCAGCAGTGCGGATGGAGGGTTGAATTCACCCCTCCACTTT.

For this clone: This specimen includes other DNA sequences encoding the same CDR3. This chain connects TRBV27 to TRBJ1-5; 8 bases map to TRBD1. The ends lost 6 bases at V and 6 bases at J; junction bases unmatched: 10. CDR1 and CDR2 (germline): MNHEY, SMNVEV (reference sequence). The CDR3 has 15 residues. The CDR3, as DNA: TGTGCCAGCAGCCTAGACGGGACAGGTGGTCAGCCCCAGCATTTT. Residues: CASSLDGTGGQPQHF.

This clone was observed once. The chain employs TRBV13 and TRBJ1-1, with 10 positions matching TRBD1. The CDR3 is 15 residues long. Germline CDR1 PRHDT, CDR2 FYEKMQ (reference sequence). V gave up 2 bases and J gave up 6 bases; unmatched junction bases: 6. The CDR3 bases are TGTGCCAGCAGCTTAAGGGACAGGGGTCCCCCTGAAGCTTTCTTT. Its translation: CASSLRDRGPPEAFF.

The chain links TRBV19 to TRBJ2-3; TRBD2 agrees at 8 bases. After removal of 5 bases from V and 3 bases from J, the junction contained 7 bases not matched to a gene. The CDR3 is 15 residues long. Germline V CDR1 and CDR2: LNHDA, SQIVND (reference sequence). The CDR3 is CASSRGSGRTDTQYF. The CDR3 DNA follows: TGTGCCAGTAGTCGTGGCAGCGGGAGAACAGATACGCAGTATTTT.

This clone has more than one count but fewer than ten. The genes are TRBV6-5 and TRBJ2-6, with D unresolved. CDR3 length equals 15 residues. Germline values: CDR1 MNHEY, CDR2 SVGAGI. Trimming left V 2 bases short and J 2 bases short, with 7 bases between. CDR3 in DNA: TGTGCCAGCAGTTACCGAGTTCCTGGGGCCAACGTCCTGACTTTC. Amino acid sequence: CASSYRVPGANVLTF.

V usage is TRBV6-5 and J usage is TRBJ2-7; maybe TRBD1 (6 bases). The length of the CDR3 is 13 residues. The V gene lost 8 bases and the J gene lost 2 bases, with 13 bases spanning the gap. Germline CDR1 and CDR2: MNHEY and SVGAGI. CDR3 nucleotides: TGTGCCAGCCGTGACAGGCCCGCCTACGAGCAGTACTTC. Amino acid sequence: CASRDRPAYEQYF.

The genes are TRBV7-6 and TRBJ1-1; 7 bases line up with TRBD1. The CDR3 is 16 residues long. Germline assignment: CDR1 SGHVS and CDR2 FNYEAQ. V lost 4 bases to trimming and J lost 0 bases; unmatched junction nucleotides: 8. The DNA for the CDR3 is TGTGCCAGCAGCTACGAACAGGGGCGAATGAACACTGAAGCTTTCTTT. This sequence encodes CASSYEQGRMNTEAFF.

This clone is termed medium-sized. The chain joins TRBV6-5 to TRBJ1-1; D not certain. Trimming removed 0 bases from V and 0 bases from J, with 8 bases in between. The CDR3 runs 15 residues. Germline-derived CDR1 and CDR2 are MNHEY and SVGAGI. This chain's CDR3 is CASSYSWSLNTEAFF. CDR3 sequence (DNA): TGTGCCAGCAGTTACTCTTGGAGTTTGAACACTGAAGCTTTCTTT.

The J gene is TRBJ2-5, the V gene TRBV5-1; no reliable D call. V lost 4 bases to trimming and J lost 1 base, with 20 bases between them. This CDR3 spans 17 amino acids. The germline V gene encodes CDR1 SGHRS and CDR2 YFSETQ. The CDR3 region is CASSPSSSFSFQETQYF. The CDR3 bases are TGCGCCAGCAGCCCCTCGAGTTCGTTTTCTTTCCAAGAGACCCAGTACTTC.

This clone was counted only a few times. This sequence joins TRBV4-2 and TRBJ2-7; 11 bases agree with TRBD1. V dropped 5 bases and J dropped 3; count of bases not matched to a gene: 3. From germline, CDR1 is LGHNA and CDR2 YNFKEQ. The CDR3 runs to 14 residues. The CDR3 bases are TGTGCCAGCAGCTTGGGACAGGGGGTCTACGAGCAGTACTTC. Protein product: CASSLGQGVYEQYF.

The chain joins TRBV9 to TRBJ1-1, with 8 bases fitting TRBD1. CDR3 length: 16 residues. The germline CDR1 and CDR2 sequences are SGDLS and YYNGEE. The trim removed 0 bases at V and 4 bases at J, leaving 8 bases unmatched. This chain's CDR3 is CASSVGPGQASTEAFF. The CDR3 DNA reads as TGTGCCAGCAGCGTAGGCCCGGGACAGGCCAGCACTGAAGCTTTCTTT.

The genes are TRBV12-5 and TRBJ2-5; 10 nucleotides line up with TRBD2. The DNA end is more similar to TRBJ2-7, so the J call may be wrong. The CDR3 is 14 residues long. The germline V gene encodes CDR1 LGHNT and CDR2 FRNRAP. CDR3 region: CASGSSGRVYEQYF. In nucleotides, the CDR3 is TGTGCTAGTGGTTCAAGCGGGAGGGTCTACGAGCAGTACTTC.

The CDR3 nucleotides are TGTGCCAGCAGCTTAGCTGCGGAGAGCTCCTACGAGCAGTACTTC. The encoded protein is CASSLAAESSYEQYF. The rearrangement uses TRBV7-8 and TRBJ2-7; D unresolved. The germline gives CDR1 SGHVS, CDR2 FQNEAQ. The CDR3 covers 15 residues. Trimming cost V 0 bases and J 0 bases, with 9 bases left between them.